What follows are 3 T cell receptor beta chains derived from one specimen sequenced in a study of cytomegalovirus exposure and HLA in healthy donors. The primer mix had 60 Vbeta and 13 Jbeta primers. This table comes from immunoSEQ multiplex PCR, and its TCRdb copy is limited to in-frame clones, with some not included. The table records some 130,000 clones, 77% of them present only once. Sequences were obtained from PBMCs. Receptor source: a male donor in good health and CMV-seropositive.

The chain links TRBV5-1 to TRBJ2-4; maybe TRBD1 (6 bases). Germline V gene lookup returns CDR1 SGHRS and CDR2 YFSETQ. This CDR3 is built from 16 residues. The germline V and J ends were trimmed by 0 bases and 7 bases, with 17 bases remaining between them. In DNA form, the CDR3 reads TGCGCCAGCAGCTTGGCCGTCGGGCCAGGGGACAACATTCAGTACTTC. Translating gives CASSLAVGPGDNIQYF.

The CDR3 spells CASSALDRQETQYF. The CDR3 bases are TGTGCCAGCAGCGCCTTGGACAGACAAGAGACCCAGTACTTC. The chain uses TRBV11-2 and TRBJ2-5; possible D gene TRBD1, 6 bases. V was cut by 5 bases and J by 2 bases, with 12 bases left in between. The CDR3 covers 14 residues. Per germline, CDR1 SGHAT and CDR2 FQNNGV.

The gene calls are TRBV19 and TRBJ1-5; D gene uncertain. The V end was cut by 7 bases, the J end by 0 bases, with 19 bases between. The germline V gene encodes CDR1 LNHDA and CDR2 SQIVND (reference sequence). This CDR3 contains 17 residues. CDR3 sequence reads: CASTREYDTYSNQPQHF. CDR3 bases: TGTGCCAGTACCCGAGAATACGACACGTATAGCAATCAGCCCCAGCATTTT.